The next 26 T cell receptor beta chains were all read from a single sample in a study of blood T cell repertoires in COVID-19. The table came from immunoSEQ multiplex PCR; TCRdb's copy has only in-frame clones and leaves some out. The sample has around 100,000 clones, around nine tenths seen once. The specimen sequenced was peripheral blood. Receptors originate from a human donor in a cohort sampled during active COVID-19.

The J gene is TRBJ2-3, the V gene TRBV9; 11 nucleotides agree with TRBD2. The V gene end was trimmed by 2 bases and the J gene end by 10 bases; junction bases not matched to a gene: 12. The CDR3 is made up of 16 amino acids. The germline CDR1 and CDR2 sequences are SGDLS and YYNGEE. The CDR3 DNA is TGTGCCAGCAGCGTGGGACTAGCGGTGAGGGGCTTTGCGCAGTATTTT. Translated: CASSVGLAVRGFAQYF.

The CDR3 sequence: CASSLGLGYEQYF. CDR3 DNA: TGTGCCAGCTCGCTGGGACTGGGCTACGAGCAGTACTTC. This chain links TRBV18 with TRBJ2-7; D is possibly TRBD2 (6 bases). Germline CDR1 and CDR2: KGHSH and LQKENI. V lost 6 bases, J lost 3 bases, and 12 bases lay in between. The CDR3 has 13 amino acids.

The CDR3 reads CASSYRTGNTIYF. The CDR3 region has the DNA TGTGCCAGCAGCTATCGGACAGGAAACACCATATATTTT. This rearrangement joins TRBV5-4 to TRBJ1-3, with TRBD1 as a possible D gene (5 bases). Germline V gives CDR1 SGHNT, CDR2 YYREEE (reference sequence). The CDR3 has 13 residues. Trimming shortened V by 3 bases and J by 4 bases, and 8 bases separated the two germline ends.

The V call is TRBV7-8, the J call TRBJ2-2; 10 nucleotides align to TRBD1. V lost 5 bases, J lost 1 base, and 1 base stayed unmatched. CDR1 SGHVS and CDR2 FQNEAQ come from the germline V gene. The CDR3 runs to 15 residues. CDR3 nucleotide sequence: TGTGCCAGCAGCCGGGACAGGGGGAACACCGGGGAGCTGTTTTTT. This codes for CASSRDRGNTGELFF.

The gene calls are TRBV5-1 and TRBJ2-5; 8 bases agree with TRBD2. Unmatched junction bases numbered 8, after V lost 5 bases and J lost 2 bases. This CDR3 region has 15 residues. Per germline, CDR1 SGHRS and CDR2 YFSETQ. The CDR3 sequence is CASRIYSGTQETQYF. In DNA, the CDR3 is TGCGCCAGCAGGATTTATAGCGGGACTCAAGAGACCCAGTACTTC. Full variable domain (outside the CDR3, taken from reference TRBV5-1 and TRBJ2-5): KAGVTQTPRYLIKTRGQQVTLSCSPISGHRSVSWYQQTPGQGLQFLFEYFSETQRNKGNFPGRFSGRQFSNSRSEMNVSTLELGDSALYLCASRIYSGTQETQYFGPGTRLLVL.

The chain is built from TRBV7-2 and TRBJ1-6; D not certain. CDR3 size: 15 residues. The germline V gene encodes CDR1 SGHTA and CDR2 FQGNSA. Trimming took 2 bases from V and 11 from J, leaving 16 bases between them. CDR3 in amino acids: CASSLRGSPATPLHF. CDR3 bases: TGTGCCAGCAGCTTACGTGGTAGCCCCGCCACACCCCTCCACTTT.

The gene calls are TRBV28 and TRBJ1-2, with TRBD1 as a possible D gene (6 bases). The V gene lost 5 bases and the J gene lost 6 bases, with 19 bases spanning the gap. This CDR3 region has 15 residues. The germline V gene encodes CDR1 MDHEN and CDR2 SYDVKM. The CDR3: CASSPTGTILNGYTF. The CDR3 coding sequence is TGTGCCAGCAGTCCTACCGGGACAATCCTTAATGGCTACACCTTC.

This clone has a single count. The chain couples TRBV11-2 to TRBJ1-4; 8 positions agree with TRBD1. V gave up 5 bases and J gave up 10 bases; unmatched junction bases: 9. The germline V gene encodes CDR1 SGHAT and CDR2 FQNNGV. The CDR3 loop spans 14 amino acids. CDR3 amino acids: CASSQDRVGGKLFF. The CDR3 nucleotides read TGTGCCAGCAGCCAGGACAGGGTGGGAGGAAAACTGTTTTTT.

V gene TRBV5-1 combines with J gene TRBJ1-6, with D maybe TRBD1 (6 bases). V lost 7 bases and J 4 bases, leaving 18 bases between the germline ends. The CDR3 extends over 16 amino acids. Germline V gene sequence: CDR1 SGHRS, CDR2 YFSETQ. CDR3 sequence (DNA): TGCGCCAGCCGGATACGGGGGGGCAGTTATAATTCACCCCTCCACTTT. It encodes CASRIRGGSYNSPLHF. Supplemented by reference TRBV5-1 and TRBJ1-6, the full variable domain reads KAGVTQTPRYLIKTRGQQVTLSCSPISGHRSVSWYQQTPGQGLQFLFEYFSETQRNKGNFPGRFSGRQFSNSRSEMNVSTLELGDSALYLCASRIRGGSYNSPLHFGNGTRLTVT.

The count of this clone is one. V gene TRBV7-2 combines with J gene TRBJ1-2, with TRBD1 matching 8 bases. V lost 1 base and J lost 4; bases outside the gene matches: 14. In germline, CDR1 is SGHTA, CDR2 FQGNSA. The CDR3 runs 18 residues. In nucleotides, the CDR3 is TGTGCCAGCAGCTTAGGGAACAGGGGGATGAGTGGTACCTATGGCTACACCTTC. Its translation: CASSLGNRGMSGTYGYTF.

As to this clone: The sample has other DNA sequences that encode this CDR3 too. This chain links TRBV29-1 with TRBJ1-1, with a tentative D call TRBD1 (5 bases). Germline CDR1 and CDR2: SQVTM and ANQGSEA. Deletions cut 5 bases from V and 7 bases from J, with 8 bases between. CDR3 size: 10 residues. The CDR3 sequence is CSVLDSEAFF. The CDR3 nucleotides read TGCAGCGTTCTCGACAGTGAAGCTTTCTTT.

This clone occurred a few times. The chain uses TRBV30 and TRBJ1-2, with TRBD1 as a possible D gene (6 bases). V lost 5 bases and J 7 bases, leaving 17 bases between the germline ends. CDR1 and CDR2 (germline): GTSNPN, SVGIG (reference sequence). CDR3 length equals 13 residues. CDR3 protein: CAWGGQMGFGYTF. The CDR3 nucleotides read TGTGCCTGGGGCGGACAGATGGGGTTTGGCTACACCTTC.

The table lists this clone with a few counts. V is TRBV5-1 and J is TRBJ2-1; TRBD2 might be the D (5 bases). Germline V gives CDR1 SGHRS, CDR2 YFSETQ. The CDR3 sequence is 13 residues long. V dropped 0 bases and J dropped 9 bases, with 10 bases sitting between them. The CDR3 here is CASSLANGGEQFF. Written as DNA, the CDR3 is TGCGCCAGCAGCTTGGCTAACGGAGGTGAGCAGTTCTTC.

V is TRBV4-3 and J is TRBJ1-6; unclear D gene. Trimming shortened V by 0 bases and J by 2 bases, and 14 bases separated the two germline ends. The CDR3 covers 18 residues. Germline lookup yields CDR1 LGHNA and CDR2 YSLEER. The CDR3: CASSQDQEGGTYNSPLHF. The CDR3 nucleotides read TGCGCCAGCAGCCAAGATCAGGAGGGAGGAACCTATAATTCACCCCTCCACTTT.

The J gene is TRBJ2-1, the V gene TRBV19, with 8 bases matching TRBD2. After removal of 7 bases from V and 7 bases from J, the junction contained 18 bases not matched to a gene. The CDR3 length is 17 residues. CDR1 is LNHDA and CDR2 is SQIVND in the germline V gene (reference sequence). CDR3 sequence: CASTLGGSGGARNEQFF. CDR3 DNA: TGTGCCAGTACCCTGGGGGGATCGGGAGGGGCTCGGAATGAGCAGTTCTTC.

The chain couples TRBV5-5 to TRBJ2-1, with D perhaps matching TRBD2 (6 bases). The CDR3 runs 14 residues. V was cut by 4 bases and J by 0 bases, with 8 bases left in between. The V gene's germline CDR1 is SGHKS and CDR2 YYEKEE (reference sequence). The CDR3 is CASSATSSYNEQFF. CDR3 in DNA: TGTGCCAGCAGCGCGACTAGCTCCTACAATGAGCAGTTCTTC.

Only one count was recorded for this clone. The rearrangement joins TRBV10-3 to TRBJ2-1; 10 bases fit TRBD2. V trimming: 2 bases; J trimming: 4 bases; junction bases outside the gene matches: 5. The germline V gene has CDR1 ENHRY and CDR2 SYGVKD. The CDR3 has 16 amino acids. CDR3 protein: CAISEVVAGGYNEQFF. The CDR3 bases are TGTGCCATCAGTGAGGTGGTAGCGGGAGGTTACAATGAGCAGTTCTTC.

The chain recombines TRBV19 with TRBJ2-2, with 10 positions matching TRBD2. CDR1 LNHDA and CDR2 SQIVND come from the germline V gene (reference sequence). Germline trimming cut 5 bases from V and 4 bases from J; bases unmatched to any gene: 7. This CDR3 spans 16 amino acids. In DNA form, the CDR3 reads TGTGCCAGTAGTGGGCTAGCGGGAGCGGGCACCGGGGAGCTGTTTTTT. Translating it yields CASSGLAGAGTGELFF.

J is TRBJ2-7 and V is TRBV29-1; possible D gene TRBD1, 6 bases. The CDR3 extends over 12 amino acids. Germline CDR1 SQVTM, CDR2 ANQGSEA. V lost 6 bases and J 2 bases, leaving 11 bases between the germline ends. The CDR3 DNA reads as TGCAGCGTAAAGGACAGCGCCTACGAGCAGTACTTC. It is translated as CSVKDSAYEQYF.

CDR3 protein: CASTTGAGGYTF. DNA for the CDR3: TGTGCCAGTACGACAGGGGCCGGTGGCTACACCTTC. The V gene is TRBV28, the J gene TRBJ1-2; 8 nucleotides align to TRBD1. Trimming removed 9 bases from V and 7 bases from J; junction bases left unmatched: 7. This CDR3 has 12 amino acids. Germline loops: CDR1 MDHEN, CDR2 SYDVKM.

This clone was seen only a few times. CDR3 nucleotide sequence: TGTGCCAGCAGCTATGGGACTAGCGGGAGAGAATTGTCCTACGAGCAGTACTTC. Translated, it gives CASSYGTSGRELSYEQYF. The chain joins TRBV11-2 to TRBJ2-7; 14 bases line up with TRBD2. The CDR3 is made up of 18 amino acids. After removal of 4 bases from V and 1 base from J, the junction contained 9 bases not matched to a gene. Germline CDR1 SGHAT, CDR2 FQNNGV.

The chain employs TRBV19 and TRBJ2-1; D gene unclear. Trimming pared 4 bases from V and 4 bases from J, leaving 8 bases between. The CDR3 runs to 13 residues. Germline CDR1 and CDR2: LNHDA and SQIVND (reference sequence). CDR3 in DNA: TGTGCCAGTAGTACGACTTCTTACAATGAGCAGTTCTTC. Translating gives CASSTTSYNEQFF.

The CDR3 DNA follows: TGTGCCAGCAGCTCAGGGCAATGGCTCACCGGGGAGCTGTTTTTT. This translates into CASSSGQWLTGELFF. The V call is TRBV6-5, the J call TRBJ2-2; possibly TRBD1 for D (5 bases). This CDR3 has 15 amino acids. CDR1 is MNHEY, CDR2 SVGAGI, per germline. Trimming shortened V by 6 bases and J by 4 bases, and 15 bases separated the two germline ends.

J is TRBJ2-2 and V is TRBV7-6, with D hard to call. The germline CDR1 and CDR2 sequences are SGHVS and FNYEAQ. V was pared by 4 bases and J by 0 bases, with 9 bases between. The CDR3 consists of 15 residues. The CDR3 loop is CASSSSGPNTGELFF. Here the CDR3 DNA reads TGTGCCAGCAGCTCCTCGGGTCCGAACACCGGGGAGCTGTTTTTT.

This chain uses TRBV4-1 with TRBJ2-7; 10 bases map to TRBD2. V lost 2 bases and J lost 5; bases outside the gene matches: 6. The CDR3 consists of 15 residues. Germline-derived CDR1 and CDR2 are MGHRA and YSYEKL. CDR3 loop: CASSQTTAGGDEQYF. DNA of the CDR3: TGCGCCAGCAGCCAAACGACAGCGGGAGGGGACGAGCAGTACTTC.

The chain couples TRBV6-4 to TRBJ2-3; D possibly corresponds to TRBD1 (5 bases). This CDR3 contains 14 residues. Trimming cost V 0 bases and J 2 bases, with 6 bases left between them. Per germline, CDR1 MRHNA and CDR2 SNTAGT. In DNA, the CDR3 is TGTGCCAGCAGTGACTCACAGGCCACAGATACGCAGTATTTT. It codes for CASSDSQATDTQYF.